The source of this T cell receptor (beta chain) is a study of response to subunit inactivated influenza vaccine listed by TCRdb under 2018. At the level of the whole study: To follow how T cells responded to a trivalent subunit inactivated influenza vaccine, the researchers relied on deep quantitative profiling of the T cell receptor repertoire. The investigation overall reported the following: According to the authors, only a limited number of new T cells may be recruited by each seasonal influenza vaccination.

The method was RT-PCR. The reads were generated on an Illumina HiSeq 2500. The public sequencing data were trimmed at Q25 with fastp and processed into clonotypes with MiXCR by TCRdb, which kept only in-frame beta chains. Every entry covers one CDR3 protein and lists the most common genes and DNA from its rows. The table for this sample lists around 250,000 distinct CDR3 sequences; 12% of them were counted only once. Less than 8.5% of the sample is taken by the ten largest. Many counts were recorded for this clonotype. It has no known antigen specificity. Nothing much larger sits one base from this clone, and base qualities are not available. Reading from cysteine to phenylalanine, the CDR3 counts 15 amino acids. CDR3 DNA only is kept here, 45 bases in frame from base 1. CDR1 and CDR2 (SGHRS, YFSETQ) derive from the germline V gene. Here V drops 0 bases and J drops 4 bases, and the junction holds 5 bases not matched to any gene.

This clonotype was obtained from a man in his fifties or sixties who received an inactivated influenza vaccine. Donor details come from another sample of the same person, matched by shared clones. This receptor chain uses TRBV5-1 and TRBJ2-3; 7 bases in the junction line up with TRBD1. The sample here was non-naive T cells sorted from PBMCs, taken 14 to 15 days before vaccination. The sample's cell subset or site label, in plain terms: memory T cell fraction. CDR3 region: CASSLGGGRADTQYF. At the DNA level, the sequence is TGCGCCAGCAGCTTGGGAGGGGGCCGGGCAGATACGCAGTATTTT.